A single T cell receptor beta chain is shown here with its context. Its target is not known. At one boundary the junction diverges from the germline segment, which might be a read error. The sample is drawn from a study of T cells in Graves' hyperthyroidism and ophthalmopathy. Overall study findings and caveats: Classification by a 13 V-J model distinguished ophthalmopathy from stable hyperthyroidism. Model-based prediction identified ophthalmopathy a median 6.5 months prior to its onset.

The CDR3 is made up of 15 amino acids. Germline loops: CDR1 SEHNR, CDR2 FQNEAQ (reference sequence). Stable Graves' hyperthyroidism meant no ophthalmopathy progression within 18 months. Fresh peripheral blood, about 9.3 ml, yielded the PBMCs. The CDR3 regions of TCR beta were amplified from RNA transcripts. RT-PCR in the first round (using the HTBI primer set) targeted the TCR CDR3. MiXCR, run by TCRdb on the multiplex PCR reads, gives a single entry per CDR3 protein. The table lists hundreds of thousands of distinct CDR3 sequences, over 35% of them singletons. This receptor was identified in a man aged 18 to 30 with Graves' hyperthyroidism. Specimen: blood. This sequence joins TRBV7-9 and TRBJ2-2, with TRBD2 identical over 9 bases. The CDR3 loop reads CASSSGTSSRGELFF. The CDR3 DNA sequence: TGTGCCAGCAGTTCCGGGACTAGCAGTCGCGGGGAGCTGTTTTTC.